The 8 T cell receptor beta chains reported below all come from one sample, sequenced in a study of T cell changes during pregnancy in multiple sclerosis. Libraries were prepared by immunoSEQ multiplex PCR; TCRdb keeps only in-frame clonotypes and omits some of them. The profile shows around 55,000 clones, just under 90% of them singletons. The specimen comprised CD4+ T cells from peripheral blood mononuclear cells, sampled in the first trimester of pregnancy. These receptors were collected from a female donor with multiple sclerosis, enrolled in a pregnancy study.

The rearrangement joins TRBV30 to TRBJ1-2; the D is unclear. Germline CDR1 is GTSNPN and CDR2 is SVGIG (reference sequence). The CDR3 contains 13 residues. Trimming left V 0 bases short and J 3 bases short, with 8 bases between. The CDR3 coding sequence is TGTGCCTGGAGTGTCCCCAGATACTATGGCTACACCTTC. Protein: CAWSVPRYYGYTF. The variable domain in full, with the rest retrieved from reference TRBV30 and TRBJ1-2, is SQTIHQWPATLVQPVGSPLSLECTVEGTSNPNLYWYRQAAGRGLQLLFYSVGIGQISSEVPQNLSASRPQDRQFILSSKKLLLSDSGFYLCAWSVPRYYGYTFGSGTRLTVV.

The V gene is TRBV6-5, the J gene TRBJ2-5; D not resolved. V gave up 7 bases and J gave up 7 bases, with 10 bases separating them. CDR1 MNHEY and CDR2 SVGAGI come from the germline V gene. The CDR3 length is 11 residues. The CDR3 is CASKSSGTQYF. The CDR3 coding sequence is TGTGCCAGCAAGTCCTCGGGGACCCAGTACTTC.

The chain combines TRBV7-9 with TRBJ2-5; TRBD1 aligns across 8 bases. V dropped 1 base and J dropped 2; count of bases not matched to a gene: 0. The CDR3 covers 14 residues. Per germline, CDR1 SEHNR and CDR2 FQNEAQ (reference sequence). The CDR3 sequence is CASSLGTGQETQYF. Written as DNA, the CDR3 is TGTGCCAGCAGCTTAGGGACAGGGCAAGAGACCCAGTACTTC.

This chain joins TRBV7-2 and TRBJ2-7, with D maybe TRBD2 (5 bases). The CDR3 extends over 14 amino acids. Germline CDR1 reads SGHTA; CDR2 reads FQGNSA. With 1 base removed from V and 3 bases from J, the gap between germline ends came to 10 bases. The CDR3 region has the DNA TGTGCCAGCAGCTTAGGGGGAGTTAACTACGAGCAGTACTTC. Its protein product is CASSLGGVNYEQYF.

This rearrangement joins TRBV19 to TRBJ2-5, with D possibly matching TRBD2 (6 bases). With 8 bases removed from V and 5 bases from J, the gap between germline ends came to 15 bases. The CDR3 is 13 residues long. CDR1 and CDR2 from the germline V gene are LNHDA and SQIVND (reference sequence). The CDR3 DNA follows: TGTGCCAGTTCGGGGGTAAGGGTGGAGACCCAGTACTTC. Translating gives CASSGVRVETQYF.

The chain recombines TRBV10-3 with TRBJ2-1, with TRBD2 identical over 12 bases. The V and J ends lost 3 bases and 5 bases, in that order; junction bases with no gene match: 5. The CDR3 consists of 16 residues. Germline V CDR1 and CDR2: ENHRY, SYGVKD. The CDR3 region is CAISDKGLAGHNEQFF. DNA of the CDR3: TGTGCCATCAGTGATAAAGGACTAGCGGGGCACAATGAGCAGTTCTTC.

V usage is TRBV6-1 and J usage is TRBJ1-2, with D maybe TRBD1 (6 bases). V shed 6 bases and J shed 8 bases, with 10 bases lying between them. Per the germline V gene, CDR1 is MNHNS and CDR2 is SASEGT. This CDR3 has 11 amino acids. The CDR3 region has the DNA TGTGCCAGCAGCACAGGGACCGGCTACACCTTC. This sequence encodes CASSTGTGYTF.

This clone was detected only once. The chain links TRBV15 to TRBJ2-1; 7 bases line up with TRBD1. The CDR3 runs to 18 residues. J gave up 7 bases and V 0 bases, and 15 bases lay outside the gene matches. Germline values: CDR1 LNHNV, CDR2 YYDKDF (reference sequence). The CDR3 loop reads CATSRDPRLGGSVNEQFF. The CDR3 bases are TGTGCCACCAGCAGAGATCCTCGATTAGGGGGCTCAGTAAATGAGCAGTTCTTC.